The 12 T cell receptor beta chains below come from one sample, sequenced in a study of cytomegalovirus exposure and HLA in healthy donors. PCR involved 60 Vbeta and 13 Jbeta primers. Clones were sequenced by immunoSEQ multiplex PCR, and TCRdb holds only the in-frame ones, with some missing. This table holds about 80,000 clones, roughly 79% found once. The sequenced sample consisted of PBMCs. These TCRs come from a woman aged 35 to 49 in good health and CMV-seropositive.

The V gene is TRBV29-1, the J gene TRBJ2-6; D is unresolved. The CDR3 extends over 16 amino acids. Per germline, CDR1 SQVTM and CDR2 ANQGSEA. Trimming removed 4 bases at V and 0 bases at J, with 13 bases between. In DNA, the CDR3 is TGCAGCGTTGCGACACTCCCACACTCTGGGGCCAACGTCCTGACTTTC. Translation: CSVATLPHSGANVLTF.

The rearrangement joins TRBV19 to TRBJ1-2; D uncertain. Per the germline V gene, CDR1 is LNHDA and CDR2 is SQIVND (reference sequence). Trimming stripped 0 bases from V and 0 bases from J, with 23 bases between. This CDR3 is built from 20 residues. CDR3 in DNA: TGTGCCAGTAGTATAGATAACTTCGTCGCCTGGGAGGGAGCTAACTATGGCTACACCTTC. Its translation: CASSIDNFVAWEGANYGYTF. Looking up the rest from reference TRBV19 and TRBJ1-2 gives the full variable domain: DGGITQSPKYLFRKEGQNVTLSCEQNLNHDAMYWYRQDPGQGLRLIYYSQIVNDFQKGDIAEGYSVSREKKESFPLTVTSAQKNPTAFYLCASSIDNFVAWEGANYGYTFGSGTRLTVV.

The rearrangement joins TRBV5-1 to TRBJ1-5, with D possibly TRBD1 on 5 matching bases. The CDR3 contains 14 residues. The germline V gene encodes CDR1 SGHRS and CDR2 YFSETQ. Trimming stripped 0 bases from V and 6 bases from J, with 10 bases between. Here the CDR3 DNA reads TGCGCCAGCAGCTTGGTCTACAGGAGTCAGCCCCAGCATTTT. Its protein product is CASSLVYRSQPQHF.

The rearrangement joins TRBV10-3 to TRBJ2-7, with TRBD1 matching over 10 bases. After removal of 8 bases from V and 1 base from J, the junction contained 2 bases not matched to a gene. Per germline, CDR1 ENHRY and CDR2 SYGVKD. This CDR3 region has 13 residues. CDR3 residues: CAIRQGASYEQYF. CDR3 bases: TGTGCCATCCGACAGGGGGCTTCCTACGAGCAGTACTTC.

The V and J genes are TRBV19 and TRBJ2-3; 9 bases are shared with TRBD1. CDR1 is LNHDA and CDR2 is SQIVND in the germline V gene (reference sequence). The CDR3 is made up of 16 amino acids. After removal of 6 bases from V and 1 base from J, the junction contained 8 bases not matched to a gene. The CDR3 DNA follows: TGTGCCAGTAGCCCTCTCCGGACAGGGGGCACAGATACGCAGTATTTT. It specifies CASSPLRTGGTDTQYF.

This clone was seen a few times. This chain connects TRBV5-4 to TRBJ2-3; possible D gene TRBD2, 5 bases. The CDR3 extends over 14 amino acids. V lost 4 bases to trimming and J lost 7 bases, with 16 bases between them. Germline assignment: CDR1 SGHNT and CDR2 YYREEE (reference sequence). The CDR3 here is CASSNLATGYTQYF. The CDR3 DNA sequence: TGTGCCAGCAGCAATCTAGCAACCGGGTATACGCAGTATTTT.

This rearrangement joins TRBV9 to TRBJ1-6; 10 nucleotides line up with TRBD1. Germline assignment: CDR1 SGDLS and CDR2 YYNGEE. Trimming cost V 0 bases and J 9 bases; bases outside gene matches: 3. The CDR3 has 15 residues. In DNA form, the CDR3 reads TGTGCCAGCAGCGTAGCAGGGACAGGGGCTTCACCCCTCCACTTT. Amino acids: CASSVAGTGASPLHF.

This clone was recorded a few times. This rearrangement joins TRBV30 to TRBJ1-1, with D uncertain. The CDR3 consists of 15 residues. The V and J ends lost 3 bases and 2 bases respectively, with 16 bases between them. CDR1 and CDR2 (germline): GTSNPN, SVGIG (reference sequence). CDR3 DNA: TGTGCCTGGAGGGGTTTGGCAGGTTTAAACACTGAAGCTTTCTTT. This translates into CAWRGLAGLNTEAFF.

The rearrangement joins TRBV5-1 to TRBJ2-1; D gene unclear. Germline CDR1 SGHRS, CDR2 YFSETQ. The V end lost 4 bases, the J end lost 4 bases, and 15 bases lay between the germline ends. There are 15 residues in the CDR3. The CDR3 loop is CASSPTGLGYNEQFF. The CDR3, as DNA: TGCGCCAGCAGCCCAACCGGGTTGGGTTACAATGAGCAGTTCTTC.

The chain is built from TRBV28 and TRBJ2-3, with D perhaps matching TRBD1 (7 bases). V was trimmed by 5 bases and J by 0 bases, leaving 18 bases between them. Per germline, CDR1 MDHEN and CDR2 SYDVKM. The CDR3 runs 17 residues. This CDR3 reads CASSLGTAGSSTDTQYF. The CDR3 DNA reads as TGTGCCAGCAGTCTCGGGACAGCGGGCTCTAGCACAGATACGCAGTATTTT.

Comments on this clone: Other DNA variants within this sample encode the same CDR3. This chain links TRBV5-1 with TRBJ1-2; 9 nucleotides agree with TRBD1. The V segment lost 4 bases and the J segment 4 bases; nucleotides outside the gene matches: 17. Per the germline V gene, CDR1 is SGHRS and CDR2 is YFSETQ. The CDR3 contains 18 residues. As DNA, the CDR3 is TGCGCCAGCAGCCACACCGGGACAGGGTACACCCTTAGCTATGGCTACACCTTC. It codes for CASSHTGTGYTLSYGYTF.

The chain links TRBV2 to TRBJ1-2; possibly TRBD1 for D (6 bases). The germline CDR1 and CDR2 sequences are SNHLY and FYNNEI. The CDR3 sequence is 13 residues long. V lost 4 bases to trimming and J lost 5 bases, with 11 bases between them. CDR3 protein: CASSVAGVYGYTF. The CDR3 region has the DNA TGTGCCAGCAGTGTGGCAGGGGTTTATGGCTACACCTTC.